The 8 T cell receptor beta chains in this list originate from one sample, sequenced in a study of spatial heterogeneity in lung cancer. TCRdb passed the 5' RACE reads through MiXCR, listing each CDR3 protein once. The table lists roughly 110,000 distinct CDR3 sequences, 11% of them singletons. As to time point: blood at routine non-recurrence follow-up after resection. The input for sequencing was PBMCs, taken at follow-up. These receptors were taken from a female donor with early-stage non-small cell lung cancer.

This clonotype was observed at least ten times. The rearrangement uses TRBV19 and TRBJ1-2; 8 bases fit TRBD1. Germline V gene data show CDR1 as LNHDA and CDR2 as SQIVND (reference sequence). The V and J ends lost 10 bases and 2 bases, in that order; junction bases with no gene match: 6. The CDR3 has 13 amino acids. This CDR3 is CATYTGGNYGYTF. The CDR3, as DNA: TGTGCCACCTACACAGGGGGGAACTATGGCTACACCTTC.

In its sample, this clonotype was seen a few times. V is TRBV7-3 and J is TRBJ2-3; a weak D match, TRBD2 (8 bases). This CDR3 comprises 16 residues. V dropped 0 bases and J dropped 8 bases, with 18 bases sitting between them. Germline assignment: CDR1 SGHTA and CDR2 FQGTGA. The CDR3 loop is CASSLTGLGGQGTQYF. CDR3 DNA: TGTGCCAGCAGCTTAACGGGACTAGGGGGCCAGGGTACGCAGTATTTT.

Concerning this clonotype itself: One end of the junction is discordant with germline, which a read error may explain. V and J are TRBV28 and TRBJ2-7; D unclear. The CDR3 sequence is 11 residues long. The germline V gene has CDR1 MDHEN and CDR2 SYDVKM. The CDR3 protein is CASSLSQALVF. In DNA form, the CDR3 reads TGTGCCAGCAGTTTATCCCAGGCCCTCGTCTTC.

This clonotype was observed at least ten times. The chain joins TRBV2 to TRBJ1-2, with TRBD1 matching over 7 bases. Trimming at V came to 6 bases and at J to 8 bases, leaving 3 bases not matched to a gene. Per the germline V gene, CDR1 is SNHLY and CDR2 is FYNNEI. This CDR3 is 11 amino acids long. The CDR3 loop reads CASSYRGGYTF. The CDR3 DNA follows: TGTGCCAGCAGCTACAGGGGAGGCTACACCTTC.

This clonotype came up many times. The chain couples TRBV29-1 to TRBJ1-4; 8 bases map to TRBD1. Trimming removed 5 bases from V and 7 bases from J; junction bases left unmatched: 6. The CDR3 has 13 residues. The germline CDR1 and CDR2 sequences are SQVTM and ANQGSEA. CDR3 in amino acids: CSVKTGEGEKLFF. As DNA, the CDR3 is TGCAGCGTTAAGACAGGGGAGGGTGAAAAACTGTTTTTT. Based on the CDR3 plus reference TRBV29-1 and TRBJ1-4, the full variable domain is SAVISQKPSRDICQRGTSLTIQCQVDSQVTMMFWYRQQPGQSLTLIATANQGSEATYESGFVIDKFPISRPNLTFSTLTVSNMSPEDSSIYLCSVKTGEGEKLFFGSGTQLSVL.

This clonotype was counted at least ten times. The chain uses TRBV10-2 and TRBJ2-1, with D perhaps being TRBD1 or TRBD2 (5 bases each). Germline V gene lookup returns CDR1 WSHSY and CDR2 SAAADI. Deletions cut 4 bases from V and 6 bases from J, with 10 bases between. There are 13 residues in the CDR3. CDR3 coding DNA: TGCGCCAGCAGTGGGGACGTTTCCAATGAGCAGTTCTTC. Translated, it gives CASSGDVSNEQFF.

The chain recombines TRBV7-2 with TRBJ2-7; 7 bases align to TRBD2. The germline V gene has CDR1 SGHTA and CDR2 FQGNSA. The CDR3 is 13 amino acids. J lost 7 bases, V lost 1 base, and 4 bases had no gene match. The CDR3 bases are TGTGCCAGCAGCTTAGGGGGAGGGTTAGAGCAGTACTTC. Its protein product is CASSLGGGLEQYF.

The chain uses TRBV12-3 or TRBV12-4 and TRBJ1-5, with D maybe TRBD1 (5 bases). The CDR3 spans 14 residues. V shed 3 bases and J shed 7 bases, with 13 bases lying between them. This CDR3 is CASSFTGGGQPQHF. The CDR3 DNA reads as TGTGCCAGCAGTTTTACCGGGGGTGGGCAGCCCCAGCATTTT.